These T cell receptor beta chains were read from a single sample in a study of cytomegalovirus exposure and HLA in healthy donors. Only in-frame clones appear in the TCRdb table, and some are missing; sequencing was by immunoSEQ multiplex PCR. Here the sample spans around 120,000 clones, approximately 82% being singletons. Source material: PBMCs. All receptors come from a boy younger than 10 in good health and CMV-seronegative. Both conserved end residues are part of each CDR3. A D gene is named only where the DNA matches it firmly. Clone size appears in some rows only: once, few, many, or a class for an expanded clone.

cdr3_nt cdr3_aa clone_size j_call d_call cdr3_length v_call
TGTGCCAGCAGCCCTCGAAGAGGGCAGAACACTGAAGCTTTCTTT CASSPRRGQNTEAFF NA TRBJ1-1 NA 15 TRBV7-3
TGTGCCAGCAGCCTCGGGAGAGATGAAGCTTTCTTT CASSLGRDEAFF NA TRBJ1-1 NA 12 TRBV7-9
TGTGCCAGCAGCCCCACTTTGACGGGTACTGAAGCTTTCTTT CASSPTLTGTEAFF NA TRBJ1-1 NA 14 TRBV7-2
TGTGCCAGCAGAGGAGAGGGCAGGGGGTTTTATTCACCCCTCCACTTT CASRGEGRGFYSPLHF NA TRBJ1-6 TRBD1 16 TRBV7-2
TGTGCCAGCAGCTTGGAATGGGGCAGCACAGATACGCAGTATTTT CASSLEWGSTDTQYF once TRBJ2-3 NA 15 TRBV5-5
TGTGCCATCAGTGACGGGGCTAGCGGGAGGGAAGCCAAAAACATTCAGTACTTC CAISDGASGREAKNIQYF NA TRBJ2-4 TRBD2 18 TRBV10-3
TGCGCCAGCAGCCAAGACAGGGTAAACTATGGCTACACCTTC CASSQDRVNYGYTF NA TRBJ1-2 NA 14 TRBV4-3
TGTGCCAGTAGGGGGACATCGAACACTGAAGCTTTCTTT CASRGTSNTEAFF NA TRBJ1-1 NA 13 TRBV19
TGTGCCAGCAGTTCGGACAGAAGGAACACTGAAGCTTTCTTT CASSSDRRNTEAFF NA TRBJ1-1 NA 14 TRBV6-6
TGTGCCAGCAGCATCGGTTGGTCCGGTGGCTACACCTTC CASSIGWSGGYTF NA TRBJ1-2 NA 13 TRBV5-8
TGTGCCAGCAGCGTCGGTCCTCTGGGGGGTGAGCAGTTCTTC CASSVGPLGGEQFF few TRBJ2-1 NA 14 TRBV9
TGTGCCATCAGTGAGGAGATACAGGGCGGGAGGTTAGCCAAAAACATTCAGTACTTC CAISEEIQGGRLAKNIQYF NA TRBJ2-4 TRBD2 19 TRBV10-3
TGTGCCAGCAGCCAAACCCCGGGGGGCGATGAGCAGTTCTTC CASSQTPGGDEQFF NA TRBJ2-1 NA 14 TRBV7-3
TGTGCCAGCAGCTTGACAGGGGCGGTCTTAGGCTACGAGCAGTACTTC CASSLTGAVLGYEQYF NA TRBJ2-7 TRBD1 16 TRBV7-9
TGTGCCAGCAGTGACGGGACAGCTGAAGCTTTCTTT CASSDGTAEAFF NA TRBJ1-1 TRBD1 12 TRBV7-3
TGTGCCAGCTCACCTCTCCTCAGGGGTTGGGGTGAAAAACTGTTTTTT CASSPLLRGWGEKLFF NA TRBJ1-4 NA 16 TRBV18
TGTGCCAGCAGCTTAGGGGAATTTCTGAGGGAAGGCGAAAAACTGTTTTTT CASSLGEFLREGEKLFF NA TRBJ1-4 NA 17 TRBV7-9
TGTGCCAGCAGCGCTTCCGGGACAGGGTTCTCGGAAGAGACCCAGTACTTC CASSASGTGFSEETQYF NA TRBJ2-5 TRBD1 17 TRBV9
TGTGCCAGCAGCTATTGGACAGGGGAGAACACTGAAGCTTTCTTT CASSYWTGENTEAFF once TRBJ1-1 TRBD1 15 TRBV7-9
TGTGCCAGCAGTTACAGGGAGAGCAATCAGCCCCAGCATTTT CASSYRESNQPQHF once TRBJ1-5 NA 14 TRBV6-6
TGTGCCAGCTCACCACAGAGACTAGATGGCTACACCTTC CASSPQRLDGYTF NA TRBJ1-2 NA 13 TRBV18
TGCGCCAGCAGCCAAGCGAAACAGAAAAACTATAATTCACCCCTCCACTTT CASSQAKQKNYNSPLHF once TRBJ1-6 NA 17 TRBV4-3
TGTGCCAGCAGTGAGTCTCAGAGGACTTCAGATACGCAGTATTTT CASSESQRTSDTQYF few TRBJ2-3 NA 15 TRBV6-1